This is a list of T cell receptor beta chains from one sample in a study of T-cell reconstitution after alpha-beta-depleted transplantation in children. A single record per CDR3 protein comes from TCRdb applying MiXCR to the PCR reads. The table shows about a million distinct CDR3 sequences, with around 30% occurring only once. The sequenced sample was PBMCs, mostly from graft donor cells, obtained 360 days after TCRalphabeta/CD19-depleted stem cell transplant. The receptors originated from a boy younger than two who had a stem cell transplant for SCID, so the T cells may come from the graft donor. The CDR3 runs from the conserved cysteine through the conserved F or W. D genes are given only for firm matches. Only part of the rows carry a size: once, few, many, or a class if the clone is expanded.

abundance	v_gene	d_gene	j_gene	CDR3nt	CDR3aa
NA	TRBV7-9	TRBD1	TRBJ1-1	TGTGCCAGCAGCTCCGGACAGGGGGCGAACACTGAAGCTTTCTTT	CASSSGQGANTEAFF
few	TRBV11-2	TRBD1	TRBJ1-1	TGTGCCAGCAGCTCTGAGGCCAACAGGGGCGCGGGTACTGAAGCTTTCTTT	CASSSEANRGAGTEAFF
few	TRBV12-3/TRBV12-4	NA	TRBJ2-1	TGTGCCAGCAGTTTTCCCAGGACGCCACGGTTCTTC	CASSFPRTPRFF
NA	TRBV4-2	TRBD1	TRBJ1-2	TGTGCCAGGAGCACAGGGGGTTATGGCTACACCTTC	CARSTGGYGYTF
few	TRBV20-1	TRBD1	TRBJ2-5	TGCAGTGCTAGAGGACAGGGGGAAGGGACCCAGTACTTC	CSARGQGEGTQYF
NA	TRBV9	TRBD2	TRBJ2-5	TGTGCCAGCAGCGTCGGGACTAGCGGGAACCAAGAGACCCAGTACTTC	CASSVGTSGNQETQYF
few	TRBV6-5	TRBD1	TRBJ2-7	TGTGCCAGCAGTTACTCGATCAGGGGGCCCTACGAGCAGTACTTC	CASSYSIRGPYEQYF
NA	TRBV12-3/TRBV12-4	NA	TRBJ2-1	TGTGCCAGCAGTTCCTCCGGGCGCATCCTATACAATGAGCAGTTCTTC	CASSSSGRILYNEQFF
few	TRBV12-3/TRBV12-4	TRBD1	TRBJ1-5	TGTGCCAGCAGCACCGGGACAGGCGTATATCAGCCCCAGCATTTT	CASSTGTGVYQPQHF
few	TRBV29-1	NA	TRBJ2-5	TGCAGCGTCATATCGGACCAAGAGACCCAGTACTTC	CSVISDQETQYF
NA	TRBV6-1	TRBD2	TRBJ2-1	TGTGCCAGCAGCCTAAGTCCGGGACTAGCGGGTGAGCAGTTCTTC	CASSLSPGLAGEQFF
NA	TRBV6-2/TRBV6-3	TRBD1	TRBJ1-1	TGTGCCAGCAGTCTTGGCCCATCTTCCGGACAGGTTGAAGCTTTCTTT	CASSLGPSSGQVEAFF
few	TRBV20-1	TRBD2	TRBJ2-5	TGCAGTGCCGGCCGGACTAGCGGGGGGCTCTTACAAGAGACCCAGTACTTC	CSAGRTSGGLLQETQYF
NA	TRBV5-4	NA	TRBJ2-1	TGTGCCAGCAGCCGGGAGCGGCCTTACAATGAGCAGTTCTTC	CASSRERPYNEQFF
NA	TRBV28	NA	TRBJ1-1	TGTGCCAGCACCCCTATTAGGGGGTGGGCGGGGAACACTGAAGCTTTCTTT	CASTPIRGWAGNTEAFF
NA	TRBV7-2	TRBD1	TRBJ2-1	TGTGCCAGCAGCCCGAGGCGGCTCCGGGACAGGTTCAATGAGCAGTTCTTC	CASSPRRLRDRFNEQFF
many	TRBV4-1	NA	TRBJ2-2	TGCGCCAGCAGCCAAGTGGGGGTCGGGGAGCTGTTTTTT	CASSQVGVGELFF
NA	TRBV30	NA	TRBJ1-1	TGTGCCTGGAGTGTATACACTGAAGCTTTCTTT	CAWSVYTEAFF
few	TRBV29-1	TRBD1	TRBJ2-1	TGCAGCGCCGGGCGCCGCGACAGGGGGGGGGCCAATGAGCAGTTCTTC	CSAGRRDRGGANEQFF
few	TRBV29-1	TRBD1	TRBJ2-7	TGCAGCGTCGCCTGGGACAGGGGGGCCTACGAGCAGTACTTC	CSVAWDRGAYEQYF